The clone carrying this T cell receptor beta chain turned up a few times. As the CDR3 is not closed by the conserved phenylalanine or tryptophan, this likely results from a read error. This record belongs to a study of tumor-infiltrating lymphocytes in primary liver carcinoma. Study overall: The patients had histopathologically diagnosed primary liver carcinoma, and their disease was treated by surgical resection. Staged T1-T3 N0M0, the tumors had sizes that ranged from roughly 4.2 to 11 cm across.

CDR1 is SGHAT, CDR2 FQNNGV, per germline. V dropped 2 bases and J dropped 5 bases, with 0 bases sitting between them. The CDR3 is made up of 11 amino acids. The researchers obtained blood RNA from unsorted whole blood and also extracted germline DNA. The patients carried chronic HBV infection and had received no treatment. A primer in the constant region served to generate TCR beta cDNA from 500 to 600 ng of total RNA. TCR beta libraries came from three nested multiplex PCR rounds using slightly modified ARM-PCR. TRBV1-TRBV30 forward primers paired with a C-beta reverse primer drove the first two PCR rounds, about 10 cycles each. MiXCR, applied by TCRdb to the multiplex PCR reads, yields one record per CDR3 protein. Here the sample spans approximately 300,000 distinct CDR3 sequences, less than 75% being singletons.

Sequenced: peripheral blood. The chain links TRBV11-2 to TRBJ1-4; D remains unclear. The clonotype originates from a man aged 35-49 years with primary liver carcinoma and hepatitis B virus infection. As DNA, the CDR3 is TGTGCCAGCAGCTTAAATGAAAAACTGTTTCTT. This codes for CASSLNEKLFL.